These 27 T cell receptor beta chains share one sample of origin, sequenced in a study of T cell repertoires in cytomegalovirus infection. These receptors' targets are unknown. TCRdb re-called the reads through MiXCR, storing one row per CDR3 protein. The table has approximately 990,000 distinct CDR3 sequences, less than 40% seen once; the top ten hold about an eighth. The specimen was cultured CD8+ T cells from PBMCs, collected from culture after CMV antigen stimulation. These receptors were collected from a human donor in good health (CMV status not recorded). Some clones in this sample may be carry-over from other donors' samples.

The CDR3 is CASSKERGQYNEQFF. The CDR3 nucleotides are TGTGCCAGTAGTAAGGAGCGGGGACAATACAATGAGCAGTTCTTC. This chain links TRBV19 with TRBJ2-1; perhaps TRBD2 as D (7 bases). Germline-derived CDR1 and CDR2 are LNHDA and SQIVND (reference sequence). This CDR3 is 15 amino acids long. V dropped 4 bases and J dropped 4 bases, with 14 bases sitting between them.

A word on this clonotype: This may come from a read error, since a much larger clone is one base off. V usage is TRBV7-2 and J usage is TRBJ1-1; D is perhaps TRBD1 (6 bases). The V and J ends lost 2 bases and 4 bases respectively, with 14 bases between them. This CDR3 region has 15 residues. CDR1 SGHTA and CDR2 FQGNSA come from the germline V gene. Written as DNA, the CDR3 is TGTGCCAGCAGCTTAATGACAGGAGGGGCCACTGAAGCTTTCTTT. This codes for CASSLMTGGATEAFF.

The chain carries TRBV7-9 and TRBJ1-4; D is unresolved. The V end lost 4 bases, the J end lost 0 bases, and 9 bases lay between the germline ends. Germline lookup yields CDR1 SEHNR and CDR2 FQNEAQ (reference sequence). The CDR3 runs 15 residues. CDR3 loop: CASSSPPATNEKLFF. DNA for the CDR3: TGTGCCAGCAGCTCCCCACCTGCAACTAATGAAAAACTGTTTTTT. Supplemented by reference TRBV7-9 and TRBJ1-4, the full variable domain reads DTGVSQNPRHKITKRGQNVTFRCDPISEHNRLYWYRQTLGQGPEFLTYFQNEAQLEKSRLLSDRFSAERPKGSFSTLEIQRTEQGDSAMYLCASSSPPATNEKLFFGSGTQLSVL.

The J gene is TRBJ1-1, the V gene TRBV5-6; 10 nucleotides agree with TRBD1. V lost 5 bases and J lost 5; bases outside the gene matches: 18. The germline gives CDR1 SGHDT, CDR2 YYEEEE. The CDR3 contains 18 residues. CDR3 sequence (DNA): TGTGCCAGCAGTTCCCCCTTTCTGGTCGGGACAGGGGTGACTGAAGCTTTCTTT. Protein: CASSSPFLVGTGVTEAFF.

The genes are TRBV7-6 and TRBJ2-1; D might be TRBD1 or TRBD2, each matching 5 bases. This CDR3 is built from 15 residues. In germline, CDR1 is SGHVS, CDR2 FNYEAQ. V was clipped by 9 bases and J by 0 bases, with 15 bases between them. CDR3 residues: CASLVSDSSYNEQFF. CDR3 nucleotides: TGTGCCAGTCTGGTTAGCGACAGCTCCTACAATGAGCAGTTCTTC.

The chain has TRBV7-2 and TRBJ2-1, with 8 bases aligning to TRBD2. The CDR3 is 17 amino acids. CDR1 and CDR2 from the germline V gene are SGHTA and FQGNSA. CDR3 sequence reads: CVCSLDGSGATYNEQFF. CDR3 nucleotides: TGTGTCTGCAGCTTGGACGGTAGCGGGGCCACCTACAATGAGCAGTTCTTC.

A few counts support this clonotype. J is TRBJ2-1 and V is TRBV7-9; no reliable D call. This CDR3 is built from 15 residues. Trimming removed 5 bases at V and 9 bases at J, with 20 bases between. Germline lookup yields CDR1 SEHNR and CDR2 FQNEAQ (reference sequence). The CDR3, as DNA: TGTGCCAGCAGCCGGAGACCAGATCAATTGAGTGAGCAGTTCTTC. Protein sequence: CASSRRPDQLSEQFF.

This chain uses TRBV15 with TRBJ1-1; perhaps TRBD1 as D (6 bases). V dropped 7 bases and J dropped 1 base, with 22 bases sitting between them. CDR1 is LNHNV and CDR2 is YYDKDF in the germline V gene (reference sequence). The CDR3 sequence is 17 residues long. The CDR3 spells CATMPWDPGQQNTEAFF. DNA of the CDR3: TGTGCCACCATGCCGTGGGACCCGGGACAACAGAACACTGAAGCTTTCTTT.

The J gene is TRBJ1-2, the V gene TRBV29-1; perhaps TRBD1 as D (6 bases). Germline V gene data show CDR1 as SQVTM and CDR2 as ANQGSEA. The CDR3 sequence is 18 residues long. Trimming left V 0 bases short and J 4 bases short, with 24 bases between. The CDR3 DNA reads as TGCAGCGTTGAAGATCCCCCAAGGGTGGGGGGCGCGAGCTATGGCTACACCTTC. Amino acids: CSVEDPPRVGGASYGYTF.

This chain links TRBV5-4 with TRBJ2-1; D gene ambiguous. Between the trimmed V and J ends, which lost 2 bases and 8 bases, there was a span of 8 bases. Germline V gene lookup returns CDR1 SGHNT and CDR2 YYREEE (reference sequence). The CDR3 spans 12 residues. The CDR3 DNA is TGTGCCAGCAGCTTTCAGTACGATGAGCAGTTCTTC. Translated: CASSFQYDEQFF. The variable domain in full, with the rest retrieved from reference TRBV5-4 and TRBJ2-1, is ETGVTQSPTHLIKTRGQQVTLRCSSQSGHNTVSWYQQALGQGPQFIFQYYREEENGRGNFPPRFSGLQFPNYSSELNVNALELDDSALYLCASSFQYDEQFFGPGTRLTVL.

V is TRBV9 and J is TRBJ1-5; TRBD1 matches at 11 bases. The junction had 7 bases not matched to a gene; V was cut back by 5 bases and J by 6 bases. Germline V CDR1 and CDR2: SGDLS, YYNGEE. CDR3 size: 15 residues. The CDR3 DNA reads TGTGCCAGCAGAGTGGGGACAGGGGGAACTCAGCCCCAGCATTTT. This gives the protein CASRVGTGGTQPQHF.

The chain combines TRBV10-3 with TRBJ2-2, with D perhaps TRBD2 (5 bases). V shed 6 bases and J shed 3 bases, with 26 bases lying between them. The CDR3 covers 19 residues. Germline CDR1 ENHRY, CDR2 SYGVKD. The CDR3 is CAISLAPLRESLYTGELFF. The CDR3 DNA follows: TGTGCCATCAGCCTTGCGCCTCTTCGGGAATCCCTCTACACCGGGGAGCTGTTTTTT.

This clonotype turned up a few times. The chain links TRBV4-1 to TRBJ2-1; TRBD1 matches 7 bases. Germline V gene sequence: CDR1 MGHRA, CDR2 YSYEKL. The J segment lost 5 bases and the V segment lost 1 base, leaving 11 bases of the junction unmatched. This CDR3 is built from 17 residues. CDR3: CASSQGGAGQVNNEQFF. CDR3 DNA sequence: TGCGCCAGCAGCCAAGGCGGAGCCGGACAGGTAAACAATGAGCAGTTCTTC.

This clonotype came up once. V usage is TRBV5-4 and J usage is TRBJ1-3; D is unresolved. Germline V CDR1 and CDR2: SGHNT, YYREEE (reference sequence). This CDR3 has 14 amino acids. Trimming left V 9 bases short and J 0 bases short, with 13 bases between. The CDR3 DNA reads TGTGCCACCGTCGACCGGAGCTCTGGAAACACCATATATTTT. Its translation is CATVDRSSGNTIYF.

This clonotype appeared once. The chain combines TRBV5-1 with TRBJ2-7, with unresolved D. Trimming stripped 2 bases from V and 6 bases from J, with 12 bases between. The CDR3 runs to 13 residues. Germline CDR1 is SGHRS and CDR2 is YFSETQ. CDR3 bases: TGCGCCAGCAGCTTAGGGCCAGAATCCGAGCAGTACTTC. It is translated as CASSLGPESEQYF.

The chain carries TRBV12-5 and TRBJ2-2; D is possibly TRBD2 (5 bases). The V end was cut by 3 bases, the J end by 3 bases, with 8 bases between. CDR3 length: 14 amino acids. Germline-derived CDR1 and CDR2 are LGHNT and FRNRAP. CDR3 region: CASGLAVHTGELFF. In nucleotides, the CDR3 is TGTGCTAGTGGTTTAGCGGTCCACACCGGGGAGCTGTTTTTT.

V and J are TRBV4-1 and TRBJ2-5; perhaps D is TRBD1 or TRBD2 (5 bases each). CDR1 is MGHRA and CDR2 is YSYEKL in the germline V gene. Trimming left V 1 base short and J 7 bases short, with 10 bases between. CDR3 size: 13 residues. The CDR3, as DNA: TGCGCCAGCAGCCAAGTGGGGCTAGCGACCCAGTACTTC. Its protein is CASSQVGLATQYF.

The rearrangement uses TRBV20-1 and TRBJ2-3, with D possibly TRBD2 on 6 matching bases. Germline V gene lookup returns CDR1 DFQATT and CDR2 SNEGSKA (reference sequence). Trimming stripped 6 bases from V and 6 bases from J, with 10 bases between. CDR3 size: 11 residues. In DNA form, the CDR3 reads TGCAGTGCACCCGGGGGTGATACGCAGTATTTT. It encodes CSAPGGDTQYF.

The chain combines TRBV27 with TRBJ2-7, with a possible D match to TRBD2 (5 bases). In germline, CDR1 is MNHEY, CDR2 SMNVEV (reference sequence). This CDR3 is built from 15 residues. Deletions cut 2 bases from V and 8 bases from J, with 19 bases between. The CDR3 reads CASSLVRTLPLQQYF. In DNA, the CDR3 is TGTGCCAGCAGTTTAGTCAGGACTTTACCACTTCAGCAGTACTTC.

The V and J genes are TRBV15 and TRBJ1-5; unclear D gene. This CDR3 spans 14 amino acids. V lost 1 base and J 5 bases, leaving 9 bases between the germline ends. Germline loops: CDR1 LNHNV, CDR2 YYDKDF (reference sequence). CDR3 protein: CATSRVNIDQPQHF. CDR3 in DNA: TGTGCCACCAGCAGAGTTAACATAGATCAGCCCCAGCATTTT.

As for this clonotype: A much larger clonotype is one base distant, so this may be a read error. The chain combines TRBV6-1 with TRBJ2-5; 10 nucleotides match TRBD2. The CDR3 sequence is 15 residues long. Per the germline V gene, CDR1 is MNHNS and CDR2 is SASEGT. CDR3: CANSELAGAGETQYF. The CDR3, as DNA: TGTGCCAACAGTGAGCTAGCGGGGGCGGGGGAGACCCAGTACTTC.

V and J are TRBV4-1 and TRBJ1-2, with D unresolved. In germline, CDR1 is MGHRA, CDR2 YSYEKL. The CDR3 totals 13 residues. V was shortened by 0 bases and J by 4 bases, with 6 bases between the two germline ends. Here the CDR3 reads CASSQDPRYGYTF. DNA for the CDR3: TGCGCCAGCAGCCAAGATCCTCGCTATGGCTACACCTTC.

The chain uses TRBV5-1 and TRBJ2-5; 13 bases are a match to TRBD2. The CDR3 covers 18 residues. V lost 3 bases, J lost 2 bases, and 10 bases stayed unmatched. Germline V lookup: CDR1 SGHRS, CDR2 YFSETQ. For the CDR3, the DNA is TGCGCCAGCAGCTCCGTCCCTTTACTAGCGGGGGGGCAAGAGACCCAGTACTTC. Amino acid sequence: CASSSVPLLAGGQETQYF.

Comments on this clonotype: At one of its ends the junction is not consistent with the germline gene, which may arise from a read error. This CDR3 reads CASSLGGVYSKQPQHF. The DNA of the CDR3 is TGTGCCAGCAGCTTAGGAGGGGTTTATAGCAAACAGCCCCAGCATTTT. V usage is TRBV7-8 and J usage is TRBJ1-5, with D tentatively TRBD1 (5 bases). The CDR3 length is 16 residues. CDR1 and CDR2 from the germline V gene are SGHVS and FQNEAQ.

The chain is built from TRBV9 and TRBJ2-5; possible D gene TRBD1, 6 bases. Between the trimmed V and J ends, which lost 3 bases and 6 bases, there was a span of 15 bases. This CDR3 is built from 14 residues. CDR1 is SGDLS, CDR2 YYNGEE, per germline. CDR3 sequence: CASSEGELRKTQYF. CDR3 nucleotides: TGTGCCAGCAGCGAGGGGGAACTTAGAAAGACCCAGTACTTC.

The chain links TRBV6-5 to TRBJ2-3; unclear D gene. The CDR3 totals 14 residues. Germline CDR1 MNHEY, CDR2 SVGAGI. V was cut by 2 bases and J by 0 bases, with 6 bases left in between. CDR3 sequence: CASSYPDSTDTQYF. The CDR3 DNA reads TGTGCCAGCAGTTACCCAGACAGCACAGATACGCAGTATTTT.

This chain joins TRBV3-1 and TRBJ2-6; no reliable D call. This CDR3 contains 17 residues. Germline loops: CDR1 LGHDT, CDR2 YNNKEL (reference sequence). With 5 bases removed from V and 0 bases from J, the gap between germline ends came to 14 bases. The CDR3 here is CASSYESGSSGANVLTF. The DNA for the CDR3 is TGTGCCAGCAGCTACGAATCAGGTTCCTCTGGGGCCAACGTCCTGACTTTC.